The source of this T cell receptor beta chain is a study of PD-1 blockade in classical Hodgkin lymphoma. Study-wide context: Intravenous nivolumab at 3 mg/kg was given to patients every 2 weeks.

Notes on the study in general: It was CD4+ TCR diversity, not CD8+, that rose significantly by C4D1. Differences between repertoires have undefined causes, possibly disease activity or prior therapy. Patients starting nivolumab less than 1 year after ASCT had lower diversity and were excluded from later analyses.

A single count supports this clone. Its antigen is as yet unknown. Measured with immunoSEQ multiplex PCR; TCRdb has only the in-frame clones, and not every one. Of more than 70,000 clones in the sample, around 90% were seen once. Relapse was seen in all patients after autologous stem cell transplantation, and brentuximab vedotin exposure was variable. The V and J ends lost 3 bases and 0 bases respectively, with 12 bases between them. CDR1 and CDR2 from the germline V gene are LNHDA and SQIVND (reference sequence). The CDR3 is 16 amino acids. The V gene is TRBV19, the J gene TRBJ2-4; D is possibly TRBD2 (5 bases). This clonotype originated in a human donor with classical Hodgkin lymphoma. The source material was peripheral blood mononuclear cells (PBMCs), sampled before the second cycle of nivolumab. CDR3 residues: CASSIGPEGAKNIQYF. CDR3 sequence (DNA): TGTGCCAGTAGTATCGGCCCTGAGGGAGCCAAAAACATTCAGTACTTC.